This T cell receptor (beta chain) derives from a study of technical replicates of blood from a handful of donors. Between the trimmed V and J ends, which lost 0 bases and 0 bases, there was a span of 12 bases. Germline V gives CDR1 LGHNA, CDR2 YNFKEQ. The CDR3 consists of 16 residues. Here immunoSEQ multiplex PCR was the method, and the copy in TCRdb shows in-frame clones only, minus some. The table records 87,000 or so clones, around 95% of them present only once. This receptor was obtained from a human donor in good health. The genes are TRBV4-2 and TRBJ2-7, with D possibly TRBD1 on 6 matching bases. The sample comprised T cells isolated from PBMCs. CDR3 region: CASSQEGGRYSYEQYF. CDR3 DNA sequence: TGTGCCAGCAGCCAAGAAGGGGGACGGTACTCCTACGAGCAGTACTTC.